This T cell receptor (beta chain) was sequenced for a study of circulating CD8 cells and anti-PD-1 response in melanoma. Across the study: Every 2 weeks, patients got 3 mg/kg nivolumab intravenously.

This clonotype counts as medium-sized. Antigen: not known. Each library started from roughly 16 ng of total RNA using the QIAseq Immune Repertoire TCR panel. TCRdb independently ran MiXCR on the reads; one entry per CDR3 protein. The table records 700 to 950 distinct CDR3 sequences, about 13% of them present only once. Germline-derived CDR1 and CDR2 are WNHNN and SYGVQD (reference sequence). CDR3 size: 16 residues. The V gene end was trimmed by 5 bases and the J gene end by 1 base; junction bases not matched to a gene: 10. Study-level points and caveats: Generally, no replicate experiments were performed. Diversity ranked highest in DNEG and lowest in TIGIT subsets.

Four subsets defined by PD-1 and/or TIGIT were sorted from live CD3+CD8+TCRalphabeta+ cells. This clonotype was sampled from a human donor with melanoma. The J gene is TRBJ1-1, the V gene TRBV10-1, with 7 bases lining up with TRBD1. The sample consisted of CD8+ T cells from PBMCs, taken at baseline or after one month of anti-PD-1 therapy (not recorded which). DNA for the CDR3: TGCGCCAGCAGTCTCGGGACAGCCTCTAAGAACACTGAAGCTTTCTTT. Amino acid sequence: CASSLGTASKNTEAFF.